The sequence of this TCR beta chain was determined in a study of T-cell reconstitution after alpha-beta-depleted transplantation in children (TCRdb year 2016). Regarding the complete study: Using TCR repertoire profiling, the study followed T-cell immune reconstitution in a quantitative way in children after TCRalphabeta/CD19-depleted allogeneic hematopoietic cell transplantation. Overall study outcomes, separate from this receptor: The apparently early recovery of alphabetaT-cell counts about two months after transplant reportedly depended on only several hundred rapidly expanded clones that came from non-depleted graft cells. In some patients, the high TCRbeta diversity seen at day 60 was put down to recipient T cells and intrathymic progenitors that had survived conditioning. Over subsequent months, a decline in hyperexpanded clone frequencies was noted, and after one year, T-cell counts and TCRbeta diversity were mostly ascribed to newly produced T cells.

Libraries were built with PCR. Data came from an Illumina HiSeq 2500. TCR libraries were prepared with molecular barcoding, using unique molecular identifiers to normalize TCRbeta repertoire quantification. Using fastp at Q25 and MiXCR, TCRdb reprocessed the public reads and kept productive beta chains. Rows are unified per CDR3 protein, each entry keeping the most common DNA and genes. This sample has about 440,000 distinct CDR3 sequences in its table, and approximately 42% of those were observed once. The ten biggest clones cover 27% of the sample. In the case of this clonotype: Its cognate antigen has yet to be identified. The record has no base qualities; no much larger clone is one base away.

CDR1 and CDR2, looked up from the germline V gene, are SGHTA and FQGNSA. The CDR3 spans 16 residues, from the cysteine through the phenylalanine. Just the 48-base CDR3 DNA is kept, in frame starting at base 1. The junction shows trimming of 3 bases on V and 1 base on J, plus 15 bases between the germline ends. This specimen's treatment or condition label, per the study, means: allogeneic hematopoietic cell transplantation with graft depleted of TCRalphabeta T cells and CD19 B cells. Transplant recipients were children who received TCRalphabeta/CD19-depleted allogeneic hematopoietic cell grafts. The sample here was PBMCs, taken before TCRalphabeta/CD19-depleted stem cell transplant. This TCR was sampled from a girl aged 2 to 10 with aplastic anemia, due to receive a stem cell transplant. Recombination joined TRBV7-2 with TRBJ1-1; the D gene is perhaps TRBD1, on 5 matching bases. The bases are TGTGCCAGCAGCTTGGTGGGGGGGGGGTCGAACACTGAAGCTTTCTTT. It translates as CASSLVGGGSNTEAFF.